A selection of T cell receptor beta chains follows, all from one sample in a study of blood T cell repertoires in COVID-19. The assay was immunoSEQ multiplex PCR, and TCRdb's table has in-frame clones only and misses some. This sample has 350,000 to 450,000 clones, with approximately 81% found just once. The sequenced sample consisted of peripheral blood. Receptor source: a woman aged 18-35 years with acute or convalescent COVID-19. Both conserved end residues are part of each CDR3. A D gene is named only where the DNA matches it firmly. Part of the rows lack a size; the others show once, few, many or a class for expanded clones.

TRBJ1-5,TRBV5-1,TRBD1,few,TGCGCCAGCAGTTCCGGACAGGGAGATTATCAGCCCCAGCATTTT,CASSSGQGDYQPQHF
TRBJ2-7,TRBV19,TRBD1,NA,TGTGCCAGTAGTATAGGACAGGGGGAATCCTACGAGCAGTACTTC,CASSIGQGESYEQYF
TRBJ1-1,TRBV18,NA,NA,TGTGCCAGCTCACCCTGGACATTAAGGGGCACTGAAGCTTTCTTT,CASSPWTLRGTEAFF
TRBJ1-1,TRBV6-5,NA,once,TGTGCCAGCAGTTACCCAGGGAACACTGAAGCTTTCTTT,CASSYPGNTEAFF
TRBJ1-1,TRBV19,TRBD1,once,TGTGCCAGTAGATTGGAAGGGGGCCCGACTGAAGCTTTCTTT,CASRLEGGPTEAFF
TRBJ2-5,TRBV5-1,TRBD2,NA,TGCGCCAGCGGGTCAAGCGGGGCCCAACAAGAGACCCAGTACTTC,CASGSSGAQQETQYF
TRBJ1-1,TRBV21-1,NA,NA,TGTGCCAGCAGCACCTTTAGGACTGGAAATGAAGCTTTCTTT,CASSTFRTGNEAFF
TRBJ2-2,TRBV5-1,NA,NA,TGCGCCAGCAGCTTCCTAGATAGAGGAGGGGCTTCGGACACCGGGGAGCTGTTTTTT,CASSFLDRGGASDTGELFF
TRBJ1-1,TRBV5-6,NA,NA,TGTGCCAGCAGCCCGGACTCAAGGCCGAGTGAAGCTTTCTTT,CASSPDSRPSEAFF
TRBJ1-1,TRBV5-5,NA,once,TGTGCCAGCAGCTTGGGATTAAGCAGGGCGCTGAACACTGAAGCTTTCTTT,CASSLGLSRALNTEAFF
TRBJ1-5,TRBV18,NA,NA,TGTGCCAGCTCCATGGGGGGGGCTGATCAGCCCCAGCATTTT,CASSMGGADQPQHF
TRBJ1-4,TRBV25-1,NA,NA,TGTGCCAGCAGTGACTCCGGGTACTATGAAAAACTGTTTTTT,CASSDSGYYEKLFF
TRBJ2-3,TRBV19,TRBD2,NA,TGTGCCAGTAGTTCACCCTTGGGACTAGCTAACACAGATACGCAGTATTTT,CASSSPLGLANTDTQYF
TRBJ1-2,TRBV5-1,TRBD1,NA,TGCGCCAGCAGCCCGGGACAGGGGGCTAACTATGGCTACACCTTC,CASSPGQGANYGYTF
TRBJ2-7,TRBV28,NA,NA,TGTGCCAGCAGCTTTGGACTTACGCAATCCTACGAGCAGTACTTC,CASSFGLTQSYEQYF
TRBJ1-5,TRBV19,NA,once,TGTGCCAGTAGTAGTCCGGGGTTGCAGCCCCAGCATTTT,CASSSPGLQPQHF
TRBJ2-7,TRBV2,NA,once,TGTGCCAGCAGTGACCGGCGGTTCTACGAGCAGTACTTC,CASSDRRFYEQYF
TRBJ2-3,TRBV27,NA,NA,TGTGCCAGCGGAGGGGGGGTGGGCTCTAGCACAGATACGCAGTATTTT,CASGGGVGSSTDTQYF
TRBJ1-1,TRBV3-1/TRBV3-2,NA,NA,TGTGCCAGCAGCCAAACGCCTCTTACGGGAACTGAAGCTTTCTTT,CASSQTPLTGTEAFF
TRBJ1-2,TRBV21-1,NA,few,TGTGCCAGCAGGGGAGAAGATTGGTATGGCTACACCTTC,CASRGEDWYGYTF
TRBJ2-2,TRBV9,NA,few,TGTGCCAGCAGCCCCCGCAGGGCTAACGGGGAGCTGTTTTTT,CASSPRRANGELFF
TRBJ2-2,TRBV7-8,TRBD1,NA,TGTGCCAGCAGCCTGGGACAGGGTAGGACCGGGGAGCTGTTTTTT,CASSLGQGRTGELFF
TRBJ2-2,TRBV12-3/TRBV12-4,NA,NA,TGTGCCAGCAGTTTAGCCTACACCGGGGAGCTGTTTTTT,CASSLAYTGELFF
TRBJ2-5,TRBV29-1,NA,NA,TGCAGCGGGGCGAGGGAAGAGACCCAGTACTTC,CSGAREETQYF
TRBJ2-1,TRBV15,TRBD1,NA,TGTGCCACCAGCAGGGACAGGGGGCTCGATGAGCAGTTCTTC,CATSRDRGLDEQFF
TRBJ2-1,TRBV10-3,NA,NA,TGTGCCATCAGTGAGTCCGATGAGCAGTTCTTC,CAISESDEQFF
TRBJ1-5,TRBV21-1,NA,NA,TGTGCCAGCAGCGTTAGAAATCAGCCCCAGCATTTT,CASSVRNQPQHF
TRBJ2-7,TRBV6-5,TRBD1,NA,TGTGCCAGCAGTTACATGCTCCCGGGACAGGGCTACGAGCAGTACTTC,CASSYMLPGQGYEQYF
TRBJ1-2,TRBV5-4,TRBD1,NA,TGTGCCAGCAGCTCAGGACAGGGGGCGCGCGGCTACACCTTC,CASSSGQGARGYTF
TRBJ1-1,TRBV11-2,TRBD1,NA,TGTGCCAGCAGCCAAGGGGGCGCTGAAGCTTTCTTT,CASSQGGAEAFF
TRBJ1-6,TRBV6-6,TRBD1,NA,TGTGCCAGCGTTATAGGGACAGCGTATAATTCACCCCTCCACTTT,CASVIGTAYNSPLHF
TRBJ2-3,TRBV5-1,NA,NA,TGCGCCAGCAGGCTTCAGGATGGTGATACGCAGTATTTT,CASRLQDGDTQYF
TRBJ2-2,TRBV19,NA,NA,TGTGCCAGTACCCCCGGGGTACCTTACACCGGGGAGCTGTTTTTT,CASTPGVPYTGELFF
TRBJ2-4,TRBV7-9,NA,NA,TGTGCCAGCAGCTTAGAACCGAGGGACATTCAGTACTTC,CASSLEPRDIQYF
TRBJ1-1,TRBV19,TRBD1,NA,TGTGCCAGTAGTCCAAGGACAGGGCCCACTGAAGCTTTCTTT,CASSPRTGPTEAFF
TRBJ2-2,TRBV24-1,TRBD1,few,TGTGCCACCAGTGATCAACCGGGACAGGCGAACACCGGGGAGCTGTTTTTT,CATSDQPGQANTGELFF
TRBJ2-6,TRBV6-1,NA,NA,TGTGCCAGCAGTGAAGATGAGAGCTCTGGGGCCAACGTCCTGACTTTC,CASSEDESSGANVLTF
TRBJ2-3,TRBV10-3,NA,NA,TGTGCCATCGGGTTTGCAGGGGCGGACGGCACAGATACGCAGTATTTT,CAIGFAGADGTDTQYF
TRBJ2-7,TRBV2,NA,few,TGTGCCAGCAGTGAATATCAAGGGGCCTACGAGCAGTACTTC,CASSEYQGAYEQYF
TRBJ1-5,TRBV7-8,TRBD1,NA,TGTGCCAGCAGCTTCCGGGACAGTGTAGGGAGCAATCAGCCCCAGCATTTT,CASSFRDSVGSNQPQHF
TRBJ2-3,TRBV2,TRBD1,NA,TGTGCCAGCAGGACAGGGGGCACAGATACGCAGTATTTT,CASRTGGTDTQYF
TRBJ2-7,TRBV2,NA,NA,TGTGCCAGCAGCCCTGGGCCCCGCGGGTACGAGCAGTACTTC,CASSPGPRGYEQYF
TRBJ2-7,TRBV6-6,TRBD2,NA,TGTGCCAGCAGTAAGGGACTAGCGGGAGAATACTTC,CASSKGLAGEYF
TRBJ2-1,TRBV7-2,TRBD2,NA,TGTGCCAGCAGCTTAGCAGCGGGGGGCCCCATCTTTGAGCAGTTCTTC,CASSLAAGGPIFEQFF
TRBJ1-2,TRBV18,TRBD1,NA,TGTGCCAGCTCACCCTCCGGACAGGGGGCCTATGGCTACACCTTC,CASSPSGQGAYGYTF
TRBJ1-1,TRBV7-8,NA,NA,TGTGCCAGCAGCTACCTCAGGGTTGACACTGAAGCTTTCTTT,CASSYLRVDTEAFF
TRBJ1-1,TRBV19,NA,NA,TGTGCCAGTAGTGAGGGACATATTCCTGAAGCTTTCTTT,CASSEGHIPEAFF
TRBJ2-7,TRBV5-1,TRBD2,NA,TGCGCCAGCAGCCAACCGAGCGGGGGAGGGACCTACGAGCAGTACTTC,CASSQPSGGGTYEQYF